The rows below give T cell receptor beta chains drawn from one sample of a study of breast tumors, draining lymph nodes, adjacent tissues. TCRdb reprocessed the multiplex PCR reads via MiXCR and lists one record per CDR3 protein. The table lists approximately 210,000 distinct CDR3 sequences, roughly a third of them singletons, with about 3.9% in the top ten. Sequenced sample: axillary lymph node tissue. Receptors originate from a female donor with breast cancer. Some clones in this sample may be carry-over from other donors' samples. Each CDR3 is given with its conserved first and last residue. The D gene is left open where the match is weak. Expanded clones get a size class; other rows say once, few or many, or leave the size out.

TRBJ2-2,TRBV5-1,few,TRBD2,CASSLPRTSGNTGELFF,TGCGCCAGCAGCCTCCCCAGGACTAGCGGGAACACCGGGGAGCTGTTTTTT
TRBJ2-2,TRBV25-1,once,-,CARDTWPKNTGELFF,TGTGCTAGAGATACATGGCCCAAGAACACCGGGGAGCTGTTTTTT
TRBJ2-1,TRBV7-9,once,TRBD2,CASSETSGPSSYNEQFF,TGTGCCAGCAGCGAGACTAGCGGGCCGAGCTCCTACAATGAGCAGTTCTTC
TRBJ2-2,TRBV7-9,-,-,CASSQDATVNTVELFF,TGTGCCAGCAGCCAAGATGCAACAGTCAACACCGTGGAGCTGTTTTTT
TRBJ1-1,TRBV7-8,-,TRBD1,CASSLVTGVNTDAFF,TGTGCCAGCAGCTTAGTGACAGGGGTAAACACTGACGCTTTCTTT
TRBJ2-1,TRBV6-1,-,-,CASRLTGGGPYNEQFF,TGTGCCAGCAGGCTTACAGGGGGGGGCCCCTACAATGAGCAGTTCTTC
TRBJ2-2,TRBV6-6,few,-,CASSHGNTGELFF,TGTGCCAGCAGTCACGGGAACACCGGGGAGCTGTTTTTT
TRBJ2-3,TRBV11-2,many,TRBD2,CASSLPGGRAQDTQYF,TGTGCCAGCAGCCTCCCCGGCGGGAGGGCCCAAGATACGCAGTATTTT
TRBJ2-1,TRBV29-1,many,-,CSVEKGNYNEQFF,TGCAGCGTTGAAAAAGGGAACTACAATGAGCAGTTCTTC
TRBJ2-1,TRBV7-3,many,-,CASSQEASAEQFF,TGTGCCAGCAGTCAAGAGGCTAGCGCTGAGCAGTTCTTC
TRBJ2-3,TRBV7-8,-,TRBD2,CASSLLGLAGGTDTQYF,TGTGCCAGCAGCTTACTGGGACTAGCGGGGGGCACAGATACGCAGTATTTT
TRBJ2-3,TRBV7-3,many,-,CASSLGLRTDTQYF,TGTGCCAGCAGCTTGGGACTCCGCACAGATACGCAGTATTTT
TRBJ1-2,TRBV19,-,-,CASSIFGLYGYTF,TGTGCCAGTAGTATCTTCGGACTCTATGGCTACACCTTC
TRBJ1-2,TRBV14,many,-,CASSQGGWGMDYGYTF,TGTGCCAGCAGCCAAGGAGGGTGGGGCATGGACTATGGCTACACCTTC
TRBJ2-1,TRBV19,many,-,CASSYQLQAGYNEQFF,TGTGCCAGTAGTTATCAACTTCAAGCCGGCTACAATGAGCAGTTCTTC
TRBJ2-1,TRBV29-1,many,-,CSVDGAGPFYNEQFF,TGCAGCGTTGATGGGGCGGGACCCTTCTACAATGAGCAGTTCTTC
TRBJ1-2,TRBV7-4,-,-,CASTGQSASYTF,TGTGCCAGCACCGGACAGTCTGCAAGCTACACCTTC
TRBJ1-6,TRBV4-2,-,TRBD1,CASSLGTVGNTYNSPLHF,TGTGCCAGCAGCCTAGGGACAGTCGGAAACACCTATAATTCACCCCTCCACTTT
TRBJ2-5,TRBV20-1,many,-,CSARLVSQETQYF,TGCAGTGCTAGACTAGTATCCCAAGAGACCCAGTACTTC
TRBJ1-2,TRBV5-1,-,TRBD1,CSSSSSGTGIGGYAF,TGCTCCAGCAGCTCATCGGGGACAGGGATTGGTGGCTACGCCTTC
TRBJ1-2,TRBV2,many,TRBD1,CASSEDRGGYTF,TGTGCCAGCAGTGAGGACAGGGGGGGCTACACCTTC
TRBJ2-3,TRBV6-1,-,TRBD2,CASSPTSGGYF,TGTGCCAGCAGTCCGACTAGCGGGGGGTATTTT
TRBJ2-2,TRBV28,-,-,CASKTPNTGELFF,TGTGCCAGCAAAACTCCGAACACCGGGGAGCTGTTTTTT
TRBJ2-5,TRBV10-3,few,-,CAISTGPQYQETQYF,TGTGCCATCAGTACGGGACCCCAGTACCAAGAGACCCAGTACTTC
TRBJ2-1,TRBV11-1,many,TRBD1,CASSEGTENEQFF,TGTGCCAGCAGCGAAGGGACAGAGAATGAGCAGTTCTTC
TRBJ2-5,TRBV7-9,-,TRBD1,CASSMTGEPQYF,TGTGCCAGCAGCATGACAGGGGAGCCCCAGTACTTC
TRBJ1-1,TRBV15,-,-,CATSTPRDMSTEAFF,TGTGCCACCAGCACCCCCAGAGACATGAGCACTGAAGCTTTCTTT
TRBJ2-7,TRBV2,many,TRBD2,CASKRTSGTNYEQYF,TGTGCCAGCAAGAGGACTAGCGGGACCAACTACGAGCAGTACTTC
TRBJ2-5,TRBV7-6,-,TRBD2,CASSLSAASGEETQYF,TGTGCCAGCAGCTTATCGGCGGCTAGCGGGGAAGAGACCCAGTACTTC
TRBJ2-7,TRBV20-1,many,TRBD2,CSAPNLLAGGNEQYF,TGCAGTGCCCCAAATCTACTAGCGGGAGGTAACGAGCAGTACTTC
TRBJ2-7,TRBV6-5,few,-,CASRRRTYEQYF,TGTGCCAGCAGGCGGCGAACCTACGAGCAGTACTTC
TRBJ1-1,TRBV7-8,few,-,CASSLDNRKAFF,TGTGCCAGCAGCTTAGATAACAGAAAAGCTTTCTTT
TRBJ2-4,TRBV11-2,-,-,CASSSLGRTEGIQYF,TGTGCCAGCAGCTCCTTGGGCCGAACGGAGGGCATTCAGTACTTC
TRBJ2-2,TRBV11-3,many,TRBD1,CASSLVLQGSGELFF,TGTGCCAGCAGCTTAGTCCTACAGGGGTCCGGGGAGCTGTTTTTT
TRBJ1-3,TRBV9,many,-,CASSVGTGGGNTIYF,TGTGCCAGCAGCGTAGGGACCGGGGGTGGAAACACCATATATTTT
TRBJ1-2,TRBV12-5,many,-,CASGLGLNYGYTF,TGTGCTAGTGGTTTGGGGCTTAACTATGGCTACACCTTC
TRBJ1-3,TRBV15,many,-,CATSRDLDRFSGNTIYF,TGTGCCACCAGCAGAGATCTTGACAGGTTCTCTGGAAACACCATATATTTT
TRBJ2-3,TRBV7-9,many,TRBD1,CASSWLGQGPDTQYF,TGTGCCAGCAGCTGGCTAGGACAGGGCCCAGATACGCAGTATTTT
TRBJ1-2,TRBV11-2,many,-,CASSLERYGYTF,TGTGCCAGCAGCTTAGAAAGATATGGCTACACCTTC
TRBJ1-3,TRBV4-2,many,-,CASSRGAGPGNTIYF,TGTGCCAGCAGCCGCGGGGCAGGACCTGGAAACACCATATATTTT
TRBJ2-1,TRBV25-1,many,TRBD2,CASNYEREGRNEQFF,TGTGCCAGCAATTACGAGCGGGAGGGCCGCAATGAGCAGTTCTTC
TRBJ1-4,TRBV28,-,-,CASSLAETVNEKLFF,TGTGCCAGCAGTTTGGCCGAGACAGTGAATGAAAAACTGTTTTTT
TRBJ2-7,TRBV6-6,few,-,CASSHTQGPYEQYF,TGTGCCAGCAGTCACACTCAGGGTCCCTACGAGCAGTACTTC
TRBJ2-7,TRBV6-1,few,-,CASSEAGGVLVGDTYEQYF,TGTGCCAGCAGTGAAGCGGGCGGGGTTTTGGTGGGAGATACCTACGAGCAGTACTTC
TRBJ2-5,TRBV2,-,-,CASKVERQETQYF,TGTGCCAGCAAGGTCGAGAGGCAAGAGACCCAGTACTTC
TRBJ1-6,TRBV25-1,-,TRBD1,CASSQPGQGNSPLHF,TGTGCCAGCAGTCAACCGGGACAGGGAAATTCACCCCTCCACTTT
TRBJ2-7,TRBV6-1,many,-,CASSASDFSYEQYF,TGTGCCAGCAGTGCGTCGGACTTCTCCTACGAGCAGTACTTC
TRBJ1-1,TRBV19,-,TRBD1,CASRPGQLMNTEAFF,TGTGCCAGTAGGCCGGGACAGCTTATGAACACTGAAGCTTTCTTT
TRBJ2-1,TRBV12-3/TRBV12-4,many,-,CASSPSLGATYNEQFF,TGTGCCAGCAGTCCATCTCTCGGGGCAACTTACAATGAGCAGTTCTTC